Listed below are T cell receptor beta chains from one sample, sequenced in a study of CXCR3-negative and CXCR3-positive naive CD8 T cells. TCRdb re-called the 5' RACE reads; one entry per CDR3 protein, DNA not given. This sample lists about 62,000 distinct CDR3 sequences; its ten largest clones have around 4%. The sample taken for sequencing was naive CXCR3- CD8+ T cells from blood. All receptors come from a human donor in good health. Some clones in this sample may be carry-over from other donors' samples. The CDR3 runs from the conserved cysteine through the conserved F or W. Clone size appears in some rows only: once, few, many, or a class for an expanded clone.

CDR3 length | J gene | V gene | clone size | CDR3 protein
13 | TRBJ2-5 | TRBV20-1 | - | CSARETPQETQYF
14 | TRBJ2-3 | TRBV7-6 | - | CASSLVLGGDTQYF
15 | TRBJ2-7 | TRBV7-9 | - | CASSSGGSSLYEQYF
15 | TRBJ1-2 | TRBV20-1 | hyperexpanded | CSARDLGGINYGYTF
12 | TRBJ2-7 | TRBV29-1 | - | CSVESPVNEQYF
18 | TRBJ2-7 | TRBV7-9 | - | CASSTNRPGQGFPYEQYF
14 | TRBJ1-1 | TRBV5-1 | - | CASSGGQAETEAFF
15 | TRBJ2-1 | TRBV20-1 | - | CSARELGQVYNEQFF
15 | TRBJ1-2 | TRBV27 | - | CASSISGTAGYGYTF
12 | TRBJ2-7 | TRBV6-2/TRBV6-3 | - | CASSISGYEQYF
12 | TRBJ2-7 | TRBV14 | - | CASRQGPDEQYF
16 | TRBJ2-2 | TRBV7-3 | - | CASSPWGGPNTGELFF
14 | TRBJ2-1 | TRBV7-9 | - | CASNIGQNYNEQFF
13 | TRBJ1-1 | TRBV6-5 | - | CASSYSANTEAFF
19 | TRBJ2-2 | TRBV15 | - | CATNSGGDRGPANTGELFF
14 | TRBJ2-7 | TRBV6-2/TRBV6-3 | - | CASSYGTDSYEQYF
19 | TRBJ2-3 | TRBV23-1 | - | CASSQPETKGGRSTDTQYF
12 | TRBJ2-7 | TRBV21-1 | - | CASRPPTYEQYF
13 | TRBJ2-3 | TRBV29-1 | - | CSVHGTRTDTQYF